This T cell receptor (beta chain) was sequenced during a study of T-cell memory formation after mild COVID-19. Across the whole study: Each donor largely had its own TCR clusters. The study's findings and limits: Shrinking CD4+ clones were chiefly CM and EM; CD8+ ones were chiefly EMRA.

The table lists this clonotype with many counts. What it binds is unknown. With 9 bases removed from V and 2 bases from J, the gap between germline ends came to 13 bases. This CDR3 has 13 residues. Germline values: CDR1 LNHDA, CDR2 SQIVND (reference sequence). TCRdb redid the calling of the 5' RACE reads with MiXCR, one entry per CDR3 protein. The table includes 500,000 to 550,000 distinct CDR3 sequences, about a fifth detected once. This clonotype was sampled from an adult woman who had mild COVID-19 (a few samples of this study predate the infection). Cell type and time point are not known. Sequences were obtained from PBMCs or a T cell subset sorted from them (not recorded which). The J gene is TRBJ1-2, the V gene TRBV19; D is perhaps TRBD1 (6 bases). The CDR3 DNA reads TGTGCCAGCAGTCCCCAGGGGAACTATGGCTACACCTTC. This translates into CASSPQGNYGYTF.